Below are 8 T cell receptor beta chains sequenced from a single sample in a study of cytomegalovirus exposure and HLA in healthy donors. The PCR had 60 Vbeta and 13 Jbeta primers. TCRdb's table, derived via immunoSEQ multiplex PCR, lists solely in-frame clones and lacks some. The sample records fewer than 150,000 clones, 80% being singletons. Source material: PBMCs. These receptor sequences come from a male donor in good health and CMV-seronegative.

The J gene is TRBJ2-7, the V gene TRBV7-2; 9 nucleotides agree with TRBD2. The CDR3 loop spans 16 amino acids. Germline assignment: CDR1 SGHTA and CDR2 FQGNSA. Trimming cost V 1 base and J 4 bases; bases outside gene matches: 8. The CDR3 coding sequence is TGTGCCAGCAGCTTAGTTGGGCGGGGGGGACTTTACGAGCAGTACTTC. Translating gives CASSLVGRGGLYEQYF.

The chain recombines TRBV5-4 with TRBJ1-2; 7 bases are a match to TRBD1. Trimming took 5 bases from V and 4 from J; bases not matched to a gene: 5. From germline, CDR1 is SGHNT and CDR2 YYREEE (reference sequence). The CDR3 runs 13 residues. The CDR3 nucleotides read TGTGCCAGCAGGATGACAGGGAGCTATGGCTACACCTTC. This encodes CASRMTGSYGYTF.

The rearrangement uses TRBV11-2 and TRBJ2-2, with a tentative D call TRBD1 (6 bases). In germline, CDR1 is SGHAT, CDR2 FQNNGV. The CDR3 has 16 amino acids. The V end was cut by 3 bases, the J end by 5 bases, with 16 bases between. CDR3 DNA sequence: TGTGCCAGCAGCTTCTACTACAGGGAAATGACCGGGGAGCTGTTTTTT. As protein: CASSFYYREMTGELFF.

The CDR3 spells CASSPRTGQGYTF. CDR3 sequence (DNA): TGTGCCAGCAGCCCCAGGACAGGGCAGGGCTACACCTTC. The gene calls are TRBV7-9 and TRBJ1-2; 8 bases agree with TRBD1. The CDR3 runs 13 residues. The germline CDR1 and CDR2 sequences are SEHNR and FQNEAQ (reference sequence). The trim removed 5 bases at V and 8 bases at J, leaving 7 bases unmatched.

The chain links TRBV7-9 to TRBJ2-1, with 11 bases fitting TRBD2. Germline values: CDR1 SEHNR, CDR2 FQNEAQ (reference sequence). The ends lost 5 bases at V and 4 bases at J; junction bases unmatched: 13. CDR3 length: 18 amino acids. This CDR3 reads CASSPQTSGVTRYNEQFF. Written as DNA, the CDR3 is TGTGCCAGCAGCCCGCAGACTAGCGGGGTAACGCGGTACAATGAGCAGTTCTTC.

This sequence joins TRBV20-1 and TRBJ1-2; D is ambiguous. The CDR3 is 10 residues long. From germline, CDR1 is DFQATT and CDR2 SNEGSKA (reference sequence). Trimming cost V 1 base and J 6 bases, with 3 bases left between them. The CDR3 DNA reads TGCAGTGCTAGAGCGGATGGCTACACCTTC. This codes for CSARADGYTF.

The V and J genes are TRBV9 and TRBJ1-1; TRBD1 might be the D (5 bases). CDR1 and CDR2 from the germline V gene are SGDLS and YYNGEE. Trimming took off 4 bases at V and 3 bases at J, with 13 bases between the two ends. This CDR3 comprises 14 residues. The CDR3 coding sequence is TGTGCCAGCAGCCCAGTGGAGGGGCACACTGAAGCTTTCTTT. Protein sequence: CASSPVEGHTEAFF. Full variable domain (missing parts from reference TRBV9 and TRBJ1-1): DSGVTQTPKHLITATGQRVTLRCSPRSGDLSVYWYQQSLDQGLQFLIQYYNGEERAKGNILERFSAQQFPDLHSELNLSSLELGDSALYFCASSPVEGHTEAFFGQGTRLTVV.

V and J are TRBV27 and TRBJ1-4; D is unresolved. With 1 base removed from V and 7 bases from J, the gap between germline ends came to 19 bases. The germline V gene has CDR1 MNHEY and CDR2 SMNVEV (reference sequence). The length of the CDR3 is 17 residues. The CDR3 bases are TGTGCCAGCAGTTTATATGCCGTACGGCAGGTCGGTGAAAAACTGTTTTTT. Protein sequence: CASSLYAVRQVGEKLFF.